The clone carrying this TCR beta chain was observed many times. Its antigen is still unknown. This record comes from a study of Graves' ophthalmopathy and Graves' hyperthyroidism. The sequenced template was RNA, covering the TCR beta CDR3 region. First-round RT-PCR relied on HTBI primers, and a second-round multiplex PCR came next. TCRdb reprocessed the multiplex PCR reads via MiXCR and lists one record per CDR3 protein. The top ten clones hold 2.5% to 3.5% of a sample with a few hundred thousand distinct CDR3 sequences, under 25% of them seen once. This CDR3 contains 13 residues. With 3 bases removed from V and 4 bases from J, the gap between germline ends came to 10 bases. Germline V CDR1 and CDR2: MNHNS, SASEGT. Overall study results and limits: Sensitivity reached approximately 85% and specificity roughly 82% for a 13-signature model separating ophthalmopathy from stable hyperthyroidism.

The V gene is TRBV6-1, the J gene TRBJ2-7; D is possibly TRBD2 (6 bases). The TCR comes from a woman younger than 35 with stable Graves' hyperthyroidism. Sequenced input: peripheral blood. CDR3 coding DNA: TGTGCCAGCAGTGAGGGACTGAAATACGAGCAGTACTTC. This translates into CASSEGLKYEQYF.